Detailed here is one T cell receptor (beta chain). V lost 5 bases and J lost 2, with 13 bases in between. Germline CDR1 and CDR2: SGHRS and YFSETQ. CDR3 size: 14 residues. This sample is drawn from a study of cytotoxic CD8 clonotypes in ibrutinib-treated CLL. Study overall: Patients: more than 10 relapsed/refractory, some 15 treatment-naive, about 18 IGHV unmutated. Samples showed on average around 250,000 productive templates and 80,000 to 100,000 productive rearrangements.

Measured with immunoSEQ multiplex PCR; TCRdb has only the in-frame clones, and not every one. The table lists 12,000 or so clones, around 82% of them singletons. This TCR came from a human donor with chronic lymphocytic leukemia. Sequences were derived from PBMCs, sampled at disease progression, from a patient treated with ibrutinib. The chain employs TRBV5-1 and TRBJ1-2, with TRBD1 as a possible D gene (6 bases). DNA for the CDR3: TGCGCCAGCAGGAGGACAGACTCCAACTATGGCTACACCTTC. It yields the protein CASRRTDSNYGYTF.